The T cell receptor (beta chain) under discussion was sequenced for a study of Ad26.COV2.S vaccination and SARS-CoV-2 variants. As for the study in general: The authors gave Ad26.COV2.S intramuscularly, either once or twice 56 days apart. Study outcomes and limitations: Overall T cell responses may have been underestimated by the analyses of TCR breadth and depth.

J was trimmed by 6 bases and V by 5 bases; bases with no gene match: 8. This CDR3 comprises 16 residues. Germline V gene data show CDR1 as SGHTA and CDR2 as FQGNSA. Remarks on this clone: What it binds is unknown.

Treatment specified: about 20 received Ad26.COV2.S at low or high dose, single or two shots; about 5 received placebo; per-sample allocation not given. It was on day 63 after the first vaccine or placebo injection that samples were taken. Libraries were prepared by immunoSEQ multiplex PCR; TCRdb keeps only in-frame clonotypes and omits some of them. The sample holds approximately 400,000 clones, 85% seen once. The TCR comes from a person aged 18-65 years who received the Ad26.COV2.S COVID-19 vaccine or a placebo. The V gene is TRBV7-2, the J gene TRBJ2-7; 15 bases line up with TRBD2. Sequencing used peripheral blood, obtained in a trial of Ad26.COV2.S vaccine versus placebo. CDR3 sequence: CASSPQGLAGGIEQYF. The CDR3 nucleotides are TGTGCCAGCAGCCCACAGGGACTAGCGGGAGGCATCGAGCAGTACTTC. The full variable domain, completed using reference TRBV7-2 and TRBJ2-7, is GAGVSQSPSNKVTEKGKDVELRCDPISGHTALYWYRQSLGQGLEFLIYFQGNSAPDKSGLPSDRFSAERTGGSVSTLTIQRTQQEDSAVYLCASSPQGLAGGIEQYFGPGTRLTVT.